Reported below is one T cell receptor beta chain. The data originate from a study of blood T cell repertoires in COVID-19. Study information: Donors in the United States, Italy and Spain gave samples during acute or convalescent COVID-19. The cDNA or gDNA used as material had been derived from T cells, B-cell-depleted T cells, or PBMCs.

The CDR3 consists of 14 residues. Germline loops: CDR1 MNHEY, CDR2 SMNVEV (reference sequence). V lost 6 bases to trimming and J lost 0 bases; unmatched junction nucleotides: 2. In the study's own analysis: Estimation of nucleated cell counts was performed using reference gene primer amplification. Profiled with immunoSEQ multiplex PCR; TCRdb holds only in-frame clones, not every one. V and J calls and clone size follow that table, whereas D and trimming were derived from the DNA. The sample has almost 200,000 clones, roughly three quarters seen once; the top ten hold 6%. V gene TRBV27 combines with J gene TRBJ2-1; 7 nucleotides agree with TRBD2. This TCR was recovered from a woman aged 40 to 50 with COVID-19, enrolled during active disease. Sequenced sample: peripheral blood. The CDR3: CASSRGSSYNEQFF. The CDR3 DNA follows: TGTGCCAGCAGCCGCGGGAGCTCCTACAATGAGCAGTTCTTC.